This T cell receptor (beta chain) was sequenced in a study of blood T cell repertoires in COVID-19. V shed 0 bases and J 0 bases; nucleotides not matched to a gene: 3. Germline CDR1 reads SGHTA; CDR2 reads FQGNSA. CDR3 length: 18 residues. The assay was immunoSEQ multiplex PCR, and TCRdb's table has in-frame clones only and misses some. This table has 370,000 or so clones, around 84% appearing once. The sample consisted of peripheral blood. This receptor was taken from a human donor with acute or convalescent COVID-19. The donor label of this sample is uncertain. This sequence joins TRBV7-2 and TRBJ2-3; 13 positions agree with TRBD2. The CDR3 reads CASSLAGTSGTSTDTQYF. For the CDR3, the DNA is TGTGCCAGCAGCTTAGCCGGGACTAGCGGGACCAGCACAGATACGCAGTATTTT.